This T cell receptor beta chain stems from a study of vaccination effects on CD4 cells after COVID-19. In regard to this clone: Its specificity is unknown.

Antigen-specific CD4+ T cells were first expanded with viral peptide pools by the ViraFEST assay and only then sequenced. Following a roughly eleven-day culture, CD4+ T cells were purified. The healthy vaccine recipients, who had no prior SARS-CoV-2 infection, showed negative nucleocapsid antibodies. Culturing of two million PBMC per well took place with approximately 10 IU/ml IL-2 and around 10 ug/ml peptides. Cultures got half-medium changes with IL-2 on days 3 and 7. Repertoires were generated with immunoSEQ multiplex PCR, while TCRdb's copy carries only in-frame clones and drops some. The sample includes some 70,000 clones, under 90% of them seen just once. This CDR3 is built from 16 residues. The J segment lost 4 bases and the V segment lost 6 bases, leaving 9 bases of the junction unmatched. Germline V gene data show CDR1 as MDHEN and CDR2 as SYDVKM.

This specimen consisted of CD4+ T cells from PBMCs cultured with SARS-CoV-2 spike peptides, obtained before COVID-19 vaccination. The chain employs TRBV28 and TRBJ1-2, with TRBD1 matching over 12 bases. The clonotype was recovered from a human donor who received a COVID-19 vaccine. The chain's CDR3 is CASSGDRGRLGYGYTF. CDR3 DNA: TGTGCCAGCAGCGGGGACAGGGGGCGGCTAGGCTATGGCTACACCTTC.